The entry below describes one TCR beta chain. The data were taken from a study of shared clonotypes between healthy human individuals. Germline lookup yields CDR1 SGHTA and CDR2 FQGNSA. The CDR3 consists of 17 residues. V was clipped by 2 bases and J by 3 bases; unmatched bases: 7. Ten immunoSEQ deep assay plates were used to sequence unsorted PBMC DNA. Sequencing used immunoSEQ multiplex PCR; TCRdb keeps in-frame clones, though not all of them. The table shows hundreds of thousands of clones, with 70% to 80% occurring only once. Unsorted material relied on about 100 million PBMCs as the source of genomic DNA.

This receptor was identified in a woman aged 40 to 50 in good health. Some clones in this sample may be carry-over from other donors' samples. The sample consisted of PBMCs. This chain links TRBV7-2 with TRBJ2-7, with TRBD2 matching over 13 bases. The CDR3 here is CASSLSLRTSGGYEQYF. CDR3 nucleotides: TGTGCCAGCAGCTTAAGCCTTCGGACTAGCGGGGGCTACGAGCAGTACTTC.